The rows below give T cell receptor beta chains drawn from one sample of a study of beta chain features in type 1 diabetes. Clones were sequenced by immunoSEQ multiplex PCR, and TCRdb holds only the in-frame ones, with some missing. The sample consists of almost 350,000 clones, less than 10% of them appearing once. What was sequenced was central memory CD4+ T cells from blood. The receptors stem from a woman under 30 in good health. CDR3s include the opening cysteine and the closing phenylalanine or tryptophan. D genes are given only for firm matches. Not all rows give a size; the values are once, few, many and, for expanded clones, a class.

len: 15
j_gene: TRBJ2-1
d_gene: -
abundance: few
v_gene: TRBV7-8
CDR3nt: TGTGCCAGCAGCTTAAGCCTAGCGACATTTGCTGAGCAGTTCTTC
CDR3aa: CASSLSLATFAEQFF

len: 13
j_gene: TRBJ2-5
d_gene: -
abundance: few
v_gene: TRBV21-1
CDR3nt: TGTGCCAGCAGCAAAGGCCCCCAAGAGACCCAGTACTTC
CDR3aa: CASSKGPQETQYF

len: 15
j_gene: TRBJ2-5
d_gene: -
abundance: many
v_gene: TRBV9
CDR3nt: TGTGCCAGCAGCCCGAGACAGGCAGCCCAAGAGACCCAGTACTTC
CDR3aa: CASSPRQAAQETQYF

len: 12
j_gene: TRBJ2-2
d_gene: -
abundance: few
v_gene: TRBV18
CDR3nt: TGTGCCAGCTCACCTAGGGGCGGGGAGCTGTTTTTT
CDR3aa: CASSPRGGELFF

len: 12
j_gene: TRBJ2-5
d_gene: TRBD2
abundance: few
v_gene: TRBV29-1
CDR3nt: TGCAGCGTAGCGGGAGTTGAGGAGACCCAGTACTTC
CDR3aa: CSVAGVEETQYF

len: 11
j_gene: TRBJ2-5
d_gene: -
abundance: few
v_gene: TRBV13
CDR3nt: TGTGCCAGCAGCTTTCGAGAGACCCAGTACTTC
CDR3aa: CASSFRETQYF

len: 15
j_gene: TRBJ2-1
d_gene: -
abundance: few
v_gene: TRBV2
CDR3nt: TGTGCCAGCAGTGCCACCCAACCCCAACGTGGTAAGCAGTTCTTC
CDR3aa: CASSATQPQRGKQFF

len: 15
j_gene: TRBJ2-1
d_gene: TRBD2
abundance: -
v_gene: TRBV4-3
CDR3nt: TGCGCCAGCAGCCAAATAAGTTCTAGCGGGAATGAGCAGTTCTTC
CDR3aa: CASSQISSSGNEQFF

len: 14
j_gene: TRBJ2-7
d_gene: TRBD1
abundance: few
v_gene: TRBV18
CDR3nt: TGTGCCAGCTCACCGGGACAGGGTCCCCACGAGCAGTACTTC
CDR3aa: CASSPGQGPHEQYF

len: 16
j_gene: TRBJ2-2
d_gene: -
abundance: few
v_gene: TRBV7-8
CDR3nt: TGTGCCAGCAGCTTCCCTTTTAGCGCGAACACCGGGGAGCTGTTTTTT
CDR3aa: CASSFPFSANTGELFF

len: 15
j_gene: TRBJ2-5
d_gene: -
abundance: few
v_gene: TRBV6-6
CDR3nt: TGTGCCAGCAGTTACGGGACCCTTGACCAAGAGACCCAGTACTTC
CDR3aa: CASSYGTLDQETQYF

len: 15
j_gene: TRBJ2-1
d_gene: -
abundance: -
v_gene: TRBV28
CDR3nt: TGTGCCAGCAGTTCGATCAGGGGGGCCAACAATGAGCAGTTCTTC
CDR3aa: CASSSIRGANNEQFF

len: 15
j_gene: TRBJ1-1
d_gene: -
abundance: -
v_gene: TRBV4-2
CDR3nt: TGTGCCAGCAGCTTTGGGGGGACAATGAACACTGAAGCTTTCTTT
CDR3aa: CASSFGGTMNTEAFF

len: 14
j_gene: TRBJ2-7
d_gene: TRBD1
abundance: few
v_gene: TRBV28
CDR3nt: TGTGCCAGCAGTGCAGGGGGAGAGTCCTACGAGCAGTACTTC
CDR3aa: CASSAGGESYEQYF

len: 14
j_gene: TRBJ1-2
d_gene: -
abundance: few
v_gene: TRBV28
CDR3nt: TGTGCCAGCAGCTACCATGATCCCAACTATGGCTACACCTTC
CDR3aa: CASSYHDPNYGYTF

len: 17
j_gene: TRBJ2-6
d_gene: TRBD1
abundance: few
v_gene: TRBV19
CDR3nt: TGTGCCAGGACCCCATGGACAGGGGGCGCTGGGGCCAACGTCCTGACTTTC
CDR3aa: CARTPWTGGAGANVLTF

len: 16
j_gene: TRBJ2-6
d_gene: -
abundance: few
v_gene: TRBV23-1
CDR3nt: TGCGCCAGCAGTAAGGTGAGCGGGCGTGGGGCCAACGTCCTGACTTTC
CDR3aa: CASSKVSGRGANVLTF

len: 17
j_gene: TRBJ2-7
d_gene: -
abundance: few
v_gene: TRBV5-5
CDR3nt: TGTGCCAGCAGCTTGGTCTCACTAGACGTCGGCACCTACGAGCAGTACTTC
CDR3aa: CASSLVSLDVGTYEQYF

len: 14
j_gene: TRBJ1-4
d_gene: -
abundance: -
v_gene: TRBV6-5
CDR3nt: TGTGCCAGCACCACGGGTCCCGGTGGTGAAAAACTGTTTTTT
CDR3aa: CASTTGPGGEKLFF

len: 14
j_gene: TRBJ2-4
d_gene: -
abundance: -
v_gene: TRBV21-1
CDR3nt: TGTGCCAGCAGCAAACGTGGGACAGTACATTTTCAGTACTTC
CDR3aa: CASSKRGTVHFQYF

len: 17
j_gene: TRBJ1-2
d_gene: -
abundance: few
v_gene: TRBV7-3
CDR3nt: TGTGCCAGCAGCTTAATGGGAGATGGTGCCTACGGCGATGGCTACACCTTC
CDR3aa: CASSLMGDGAYGDGYTF

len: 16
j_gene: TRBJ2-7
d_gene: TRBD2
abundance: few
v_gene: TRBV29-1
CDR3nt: TGCAGCGTGACAACTCCGACTAGCGGGAGGACCTACGAGCAGTACTTC
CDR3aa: CSVTTPTSGRTYEQYF

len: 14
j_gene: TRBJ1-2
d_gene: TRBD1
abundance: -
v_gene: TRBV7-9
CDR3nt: TGTGCCAGCAGCTCCCGACAGGGAGGTGACGGCTACACCTTC
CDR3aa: CASSSRQGGDGYTF

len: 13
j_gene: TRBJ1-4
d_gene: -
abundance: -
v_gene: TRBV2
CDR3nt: TGTGCCAGCAAAGGGTCGGTCAGTGAAAAACTGTTTTTT
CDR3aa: CASKGSVSEKLFF

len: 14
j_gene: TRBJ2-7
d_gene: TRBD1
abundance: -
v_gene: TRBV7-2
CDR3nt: TGTGCCAGCAGCCATGCGACAGGGCTCTACGAGCAGTACTTC
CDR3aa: CASSHATGLYEQYF

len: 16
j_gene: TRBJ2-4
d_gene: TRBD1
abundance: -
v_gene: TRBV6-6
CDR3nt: TGTGCCAGCAGTTACTCGCCGACAGGGGGCAGAAACATTCAGTACTTC
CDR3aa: CASSYSPTGGRNIQYF

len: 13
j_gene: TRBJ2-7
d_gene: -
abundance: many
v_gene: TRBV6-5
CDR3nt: TGTGCCAGCAGGAAAGGGGGTCTCTACGAGCAGTACTTC
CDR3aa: CASRKGGLYEQYF

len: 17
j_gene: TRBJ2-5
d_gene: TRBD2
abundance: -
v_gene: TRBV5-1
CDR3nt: TGCGCCAGCAGCTTTTCTGGGACGTTTGCGGGGGAGGAGACCCAGTACTTC
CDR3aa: CASSFSGTFAGEETQYF

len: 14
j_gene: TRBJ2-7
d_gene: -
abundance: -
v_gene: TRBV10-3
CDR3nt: TGTGCCATCAGTGACGGCAGGAGCTCCTACGAGCAGTACTTC
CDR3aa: CAISDGRSSYEQYF

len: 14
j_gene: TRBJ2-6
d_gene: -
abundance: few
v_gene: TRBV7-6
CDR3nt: TGTGCCAGCAGCTCTCTACCTGGGGCCAACGTCCTGACTTTC
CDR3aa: CASSSLPGANVLTF

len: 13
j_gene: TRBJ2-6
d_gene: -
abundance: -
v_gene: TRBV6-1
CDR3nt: TGTGCCAGCGGGGCGCCCGGGGCCAACGTCCTGACTTTC
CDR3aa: CASGAPGANVLTF

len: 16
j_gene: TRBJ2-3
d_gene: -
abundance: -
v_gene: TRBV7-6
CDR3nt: TGTGCCAGCAGCTTAGTTTCTAGACCTCTCACAGATACGCAGTATTTT
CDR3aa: CASSLVSRPLTDTQYF

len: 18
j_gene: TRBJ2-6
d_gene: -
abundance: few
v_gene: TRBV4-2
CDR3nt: TGTGCCAGCAGCCAAGACGGCCCTCAGGGCACTGGGGCCAACGTCCTGACTTTC
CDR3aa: CASSQDGPQGTGANVLTF

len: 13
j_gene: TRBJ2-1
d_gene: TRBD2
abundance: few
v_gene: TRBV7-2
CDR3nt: TGTGCCAGCAGCGTGGGGACTAGCGGGAGTCTATTCTTC
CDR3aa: CASSVGTSGSLFF

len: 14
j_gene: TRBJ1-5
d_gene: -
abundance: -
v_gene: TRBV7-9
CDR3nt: TGTGCCAGCAGCTTAGGGGATCGGGTACAACCCCAGCATTTT
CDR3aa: CASSLGDRVQPQHF

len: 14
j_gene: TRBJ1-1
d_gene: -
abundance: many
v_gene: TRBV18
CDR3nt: TGTGCCAGCTCACCGCAGGGAACCCCCAATGAAGCTTTCTTT
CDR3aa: CASSPQGTPNEAFF

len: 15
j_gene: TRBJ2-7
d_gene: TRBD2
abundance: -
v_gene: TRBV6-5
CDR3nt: TGTGCCAGCAGGAGGGAGGGAGACCCAAGCTACGAGCAGTACTTC
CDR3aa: CASRREGDPSYEQYF

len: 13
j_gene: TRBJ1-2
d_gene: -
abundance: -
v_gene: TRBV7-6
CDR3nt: TGTGCCAGCAGCTTACGGGATTCGGATGGCTACACCTTC
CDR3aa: CASSLRDSDGYTF

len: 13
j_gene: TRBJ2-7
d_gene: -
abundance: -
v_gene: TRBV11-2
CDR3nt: TGTGCCAGCAGCTTAGAATCTGGCTCCTGGGAGTACTTC
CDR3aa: CASSLESGSWEYF

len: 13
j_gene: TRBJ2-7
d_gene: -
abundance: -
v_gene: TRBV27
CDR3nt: TGTGCCAGCAGTTTATCTCCAGGCTACGAGCAGTACTTC
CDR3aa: CASSLSPGYEQYF

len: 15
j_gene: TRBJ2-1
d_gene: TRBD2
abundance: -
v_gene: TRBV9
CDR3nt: TGTGCCAGCAGCGTATCGGGACTAGTCTTCGGTGAGCAGTTCTTC
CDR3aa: CASSVSGLVFGEQFF

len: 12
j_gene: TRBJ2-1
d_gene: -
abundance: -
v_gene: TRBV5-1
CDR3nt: TGCGCCAGCAGCTTGCCCAACAATGAGCAGTTCTTC
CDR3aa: CASSLPNNEQFF

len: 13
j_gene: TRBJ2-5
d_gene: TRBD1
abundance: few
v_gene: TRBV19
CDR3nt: TGTGCCAGCGAGGACAGGAGCTGGAAGACCCAGTACTTC
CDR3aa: CASEDRSWKTQYF

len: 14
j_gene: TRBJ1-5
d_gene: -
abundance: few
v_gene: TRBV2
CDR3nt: TGTGCCAGCAGCGAGGACAGTAGCAATCAGCCCCAGCATTTT
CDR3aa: CASSEDSSNQPQHF

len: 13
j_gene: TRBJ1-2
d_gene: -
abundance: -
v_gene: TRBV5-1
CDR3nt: TGCGCCAGCAGCTTCATGGTATCGGATGGCTACACCTTC
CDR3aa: CASSFMVSDGYTF

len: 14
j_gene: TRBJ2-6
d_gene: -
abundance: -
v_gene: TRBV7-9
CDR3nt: TGTGCCAGCAGCTTAGTAGGTGGGGCCAACGTCCTGACTTTC
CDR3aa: CASSLVGGANVLTF

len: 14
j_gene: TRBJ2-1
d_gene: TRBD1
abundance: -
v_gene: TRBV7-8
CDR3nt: TGTGCCAGCAGCTTCAATACAGGGGGCGGTGAGCAGTTCTTC
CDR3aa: CASSFNTGGGEQFF

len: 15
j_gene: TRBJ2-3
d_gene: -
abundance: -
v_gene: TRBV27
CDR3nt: TGTGCCAGCAGTCGGCCGGGGAGTTCATTCGATACGCAGTATTTT
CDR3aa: CASSRPGSSFDTQYF

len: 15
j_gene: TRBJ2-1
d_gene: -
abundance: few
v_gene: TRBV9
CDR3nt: TGTGCCAGCAGCGTGGGAGGGGGCTCCTACAATGAGCAGTTCTTC
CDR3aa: CASSVGGGSYNEQFF

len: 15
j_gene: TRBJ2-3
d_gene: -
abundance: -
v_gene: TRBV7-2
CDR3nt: TGTGCCAGCAGCTTCAAAAGATGGGTCTCAGATACGCAGTATTTT
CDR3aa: CASSFKRWVSDTQYF

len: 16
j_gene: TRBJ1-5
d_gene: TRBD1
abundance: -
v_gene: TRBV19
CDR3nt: TGTGCCAGTACCCCAGCCGGGACAGGGGTCGGGCAGCCCCAGCATTTT
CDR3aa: CASTPAGTGVGQPQHF

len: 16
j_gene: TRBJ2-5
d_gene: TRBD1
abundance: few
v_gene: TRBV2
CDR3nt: TGTGCCAGCAGAAGGGGTTCGGCAGGGGGCCTGGAGACCCAGTACTTC
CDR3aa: CASRRGSAGGLETQYF